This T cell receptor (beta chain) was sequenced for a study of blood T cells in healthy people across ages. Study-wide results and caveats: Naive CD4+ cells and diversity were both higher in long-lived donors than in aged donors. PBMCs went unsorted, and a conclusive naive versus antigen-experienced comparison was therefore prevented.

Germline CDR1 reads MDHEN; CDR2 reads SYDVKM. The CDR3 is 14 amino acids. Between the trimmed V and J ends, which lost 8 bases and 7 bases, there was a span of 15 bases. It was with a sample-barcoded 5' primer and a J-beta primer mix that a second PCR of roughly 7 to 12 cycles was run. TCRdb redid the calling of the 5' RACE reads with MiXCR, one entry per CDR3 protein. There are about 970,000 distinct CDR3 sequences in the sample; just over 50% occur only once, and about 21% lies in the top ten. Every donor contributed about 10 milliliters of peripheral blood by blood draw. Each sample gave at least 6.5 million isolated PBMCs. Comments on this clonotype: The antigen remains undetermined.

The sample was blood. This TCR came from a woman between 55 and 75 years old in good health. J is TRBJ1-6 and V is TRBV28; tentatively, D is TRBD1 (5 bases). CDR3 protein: CASSPGQENSPLHF. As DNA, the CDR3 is TGTGCCAGCTCGCCGGGGCAGGAGAATTCACCCCTCCACTTT.